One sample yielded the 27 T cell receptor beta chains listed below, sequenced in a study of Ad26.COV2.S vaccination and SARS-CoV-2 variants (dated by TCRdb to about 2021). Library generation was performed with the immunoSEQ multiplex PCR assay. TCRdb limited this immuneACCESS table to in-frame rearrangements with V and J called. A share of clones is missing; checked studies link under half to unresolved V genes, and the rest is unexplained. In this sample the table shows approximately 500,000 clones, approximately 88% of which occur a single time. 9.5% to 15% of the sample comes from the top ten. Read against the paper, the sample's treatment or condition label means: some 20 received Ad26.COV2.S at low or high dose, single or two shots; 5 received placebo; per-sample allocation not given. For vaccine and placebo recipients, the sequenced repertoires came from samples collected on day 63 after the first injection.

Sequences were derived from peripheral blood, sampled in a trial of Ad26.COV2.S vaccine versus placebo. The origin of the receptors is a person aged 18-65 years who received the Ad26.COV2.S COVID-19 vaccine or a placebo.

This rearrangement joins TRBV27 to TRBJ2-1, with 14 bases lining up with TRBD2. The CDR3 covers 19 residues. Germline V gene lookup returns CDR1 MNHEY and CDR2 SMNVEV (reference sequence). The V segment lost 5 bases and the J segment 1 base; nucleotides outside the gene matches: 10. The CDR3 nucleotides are TGTGCCAGCAGTCTCGGGGGGACTAGCGGGAGTAGGTCCTACAATGAGCAGTTCTTC. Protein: CASSLGGTSGSRSYNEQFF.

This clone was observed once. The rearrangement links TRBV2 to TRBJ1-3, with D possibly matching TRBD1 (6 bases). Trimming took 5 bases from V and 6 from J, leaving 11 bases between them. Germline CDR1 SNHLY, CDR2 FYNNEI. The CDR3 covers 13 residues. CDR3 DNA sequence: TGTGCCAGCAGTAACAGGGTCGAAAACACCATATATTTT. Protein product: CASSNRVENTIYF.

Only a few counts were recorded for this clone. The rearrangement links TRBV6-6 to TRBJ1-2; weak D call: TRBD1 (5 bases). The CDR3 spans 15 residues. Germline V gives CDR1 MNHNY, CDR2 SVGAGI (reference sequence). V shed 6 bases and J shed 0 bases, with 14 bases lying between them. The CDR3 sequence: CASRGGMNSNYGYTF. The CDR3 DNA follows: TGTGCCAGCAGGGGGGGAATGAACTCTAACTATGGCTACACCTTC.

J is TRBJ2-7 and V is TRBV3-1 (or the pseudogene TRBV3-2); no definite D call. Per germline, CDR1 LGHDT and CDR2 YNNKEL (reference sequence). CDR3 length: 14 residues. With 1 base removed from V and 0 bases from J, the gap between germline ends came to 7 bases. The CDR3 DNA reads TGTGCCAGCAGCCAAGTGGCGTTCTCCTACGAGCAGTACTTC. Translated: CASSQVAFSYEQYF.

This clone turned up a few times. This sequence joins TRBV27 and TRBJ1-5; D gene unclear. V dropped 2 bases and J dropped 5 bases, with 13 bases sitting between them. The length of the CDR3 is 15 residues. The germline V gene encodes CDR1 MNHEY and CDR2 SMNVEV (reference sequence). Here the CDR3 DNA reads TGTGCCAGCAGTTTACGATTGGGTTCCGATCAGCCCCAGCATTTT. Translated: CASSLRLGSDQPQHF.

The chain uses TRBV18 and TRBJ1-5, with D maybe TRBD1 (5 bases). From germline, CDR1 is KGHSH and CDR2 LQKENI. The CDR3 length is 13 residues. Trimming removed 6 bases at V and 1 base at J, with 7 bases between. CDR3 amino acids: CASSRDSNQPQHF. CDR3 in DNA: TGTGCCAGCTCGAGGGACAGCAATCAGCCCCAGCATTTT.

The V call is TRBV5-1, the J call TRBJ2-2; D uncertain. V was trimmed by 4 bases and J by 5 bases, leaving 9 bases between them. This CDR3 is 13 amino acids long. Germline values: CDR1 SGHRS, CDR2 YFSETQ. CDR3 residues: CASSPEFTGELFF. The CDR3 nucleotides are TGCGCCAGCAGCCCCGAGTTTACCGGGGAGCTGTTTTTT.

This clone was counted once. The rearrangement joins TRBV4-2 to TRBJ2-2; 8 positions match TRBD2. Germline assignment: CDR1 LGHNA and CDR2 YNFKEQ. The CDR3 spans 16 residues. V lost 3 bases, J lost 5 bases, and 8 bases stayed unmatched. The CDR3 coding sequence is TGTGCCAGCAGCCAGGGACTAGTTGGCAAAACCGGGGAGCTGTTTTTT. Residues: CASSQGLVGKTGELFF.

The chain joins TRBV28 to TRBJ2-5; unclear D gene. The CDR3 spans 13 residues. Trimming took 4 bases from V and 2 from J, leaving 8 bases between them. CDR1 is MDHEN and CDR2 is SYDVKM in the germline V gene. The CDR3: CASSYPPQETQYF. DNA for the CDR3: TGTGCCAGCAGTTATCCACCTCAAGAGACCCAGTACTTC.

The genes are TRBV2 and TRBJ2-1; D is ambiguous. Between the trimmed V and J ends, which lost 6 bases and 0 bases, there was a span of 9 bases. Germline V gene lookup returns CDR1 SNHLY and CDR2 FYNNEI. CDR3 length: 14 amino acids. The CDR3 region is CASRPGDSYNEQFF. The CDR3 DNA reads TGTGCCAGCAGACCTGGTGACTCCTACAATGAGCAGTTCTTC.

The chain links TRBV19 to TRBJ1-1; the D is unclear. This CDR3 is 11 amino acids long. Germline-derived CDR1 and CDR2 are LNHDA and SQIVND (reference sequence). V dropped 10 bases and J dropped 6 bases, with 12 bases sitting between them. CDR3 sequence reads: CATRTDAEAFF. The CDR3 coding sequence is TGTGCCACTAGAACCGACGCTGAAGCTTTCTTT.

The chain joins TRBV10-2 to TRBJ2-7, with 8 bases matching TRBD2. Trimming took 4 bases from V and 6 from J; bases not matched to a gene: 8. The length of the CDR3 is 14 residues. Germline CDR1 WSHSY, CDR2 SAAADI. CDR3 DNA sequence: TGCGCCAGCAGTGGGGTTGGTGCGGGGGGCGAGCAGTACTTC. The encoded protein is CASSGVGAGGEQYF.

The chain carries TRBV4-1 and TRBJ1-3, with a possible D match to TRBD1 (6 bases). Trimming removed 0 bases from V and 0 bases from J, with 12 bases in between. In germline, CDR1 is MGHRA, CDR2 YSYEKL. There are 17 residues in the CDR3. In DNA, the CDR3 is TGCGCCAGCAGCCAAGATCGACTGGGACACTCTGGAAACACCATATATTTT. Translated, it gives CASSQDRLGHSGNTIYF.

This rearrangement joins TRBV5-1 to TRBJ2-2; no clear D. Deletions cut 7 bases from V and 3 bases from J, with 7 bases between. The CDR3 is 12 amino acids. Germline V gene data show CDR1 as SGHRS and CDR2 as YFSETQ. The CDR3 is CASGDYTGELFF. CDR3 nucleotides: TGCGCCAGCGGCGATTACACCGGGGAGCTGTTTTTT.

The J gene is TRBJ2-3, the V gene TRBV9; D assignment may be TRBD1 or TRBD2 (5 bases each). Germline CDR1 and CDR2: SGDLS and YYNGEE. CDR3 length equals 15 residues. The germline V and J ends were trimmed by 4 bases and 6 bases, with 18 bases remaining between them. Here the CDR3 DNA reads TGTGCCAGCAGCCCCGGGGACCACAGTAAGGATACGCAGTATTTT. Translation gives CASSPGDHSKDTQYF. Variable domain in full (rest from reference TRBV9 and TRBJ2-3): DSGVTQTPKHLITATGQRVTLRCSPRSGDLSVYWYQQSLDQGLQFLIQYYNGEERAKGNILERFSAQQFPDLHSELNLSSLELGDSALYFCASSPGDHSKDTQYFGPGTRLTVL.

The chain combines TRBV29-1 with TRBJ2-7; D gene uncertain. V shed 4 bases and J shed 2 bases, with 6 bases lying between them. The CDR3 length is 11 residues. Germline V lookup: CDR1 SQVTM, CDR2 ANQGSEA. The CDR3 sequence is CSVAGTYEQYF. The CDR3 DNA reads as TGCAGCGTTGCTGGAACCTACGAGCAGTACTTC.

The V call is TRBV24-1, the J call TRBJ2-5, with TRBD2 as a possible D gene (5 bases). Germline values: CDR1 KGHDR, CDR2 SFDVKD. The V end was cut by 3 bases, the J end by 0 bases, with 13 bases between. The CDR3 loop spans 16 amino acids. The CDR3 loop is CATSDRQGGYQETQYF. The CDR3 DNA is TGTGCCACCAGTGATCGCCAAGGCGGGTACCAAGAGACCCAGTACTTC.

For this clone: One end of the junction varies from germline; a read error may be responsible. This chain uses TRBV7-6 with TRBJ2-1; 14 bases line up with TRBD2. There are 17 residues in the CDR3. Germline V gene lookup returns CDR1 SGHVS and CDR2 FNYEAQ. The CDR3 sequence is CASSPGTSGSIYNERFF. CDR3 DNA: TGTGCCAGCAGCCCCGGGACTAGCGGGAGCATCTACAATGAGCGGTTCTTC.

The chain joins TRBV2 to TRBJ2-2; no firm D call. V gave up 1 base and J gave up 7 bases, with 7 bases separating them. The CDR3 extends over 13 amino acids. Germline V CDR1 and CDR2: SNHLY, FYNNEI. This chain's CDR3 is CASSEGYGGELFF. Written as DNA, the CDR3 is TGTGCCAGCAGTGAAGGTTATGGCGGGGAGCTGTTTTTT. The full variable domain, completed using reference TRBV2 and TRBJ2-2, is EPEVTQTPSHQVTQMGQEVILRCVPISNHLYFYWYRQILGQKVEFLVSFYNNEISEKSEIFDDQFSVERPDGSNFTLKIRSTKLEDSAMYFCASSEGYGGELFFGEGSRLTVL.

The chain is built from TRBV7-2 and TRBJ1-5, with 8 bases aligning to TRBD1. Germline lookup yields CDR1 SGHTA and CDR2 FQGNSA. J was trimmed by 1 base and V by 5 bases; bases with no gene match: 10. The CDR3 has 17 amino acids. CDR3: CASSLGQGAKSNQPQHF. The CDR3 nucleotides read TGTGCCAGCAGCCTCGGCCAGGGGGCGAAAAGCAATCAGCCCCAGCATTTT.

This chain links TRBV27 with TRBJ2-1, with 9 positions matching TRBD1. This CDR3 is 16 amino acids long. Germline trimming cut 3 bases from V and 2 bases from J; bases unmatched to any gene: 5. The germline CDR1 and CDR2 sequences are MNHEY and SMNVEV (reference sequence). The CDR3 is CASSFGDRVAYNEQFF. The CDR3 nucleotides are TGTGCCAGCAGTTTTGGGGACAGGGTGGCCTACAATGAGCAGTTCTTC.

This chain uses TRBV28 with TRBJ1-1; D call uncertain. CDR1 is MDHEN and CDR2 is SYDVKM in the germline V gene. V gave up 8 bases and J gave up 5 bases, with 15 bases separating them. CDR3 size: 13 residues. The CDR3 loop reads CASGRSPGTEAFF. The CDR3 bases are TGTGCCAGCGGCCGTTCCCCGGGGACTGAAGCTTTCTTT.

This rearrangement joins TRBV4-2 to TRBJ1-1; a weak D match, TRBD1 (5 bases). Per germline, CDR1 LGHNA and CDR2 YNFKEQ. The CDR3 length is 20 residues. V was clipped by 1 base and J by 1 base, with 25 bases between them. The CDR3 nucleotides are TGTGCCAGCAGCCAAGGTACCTCATTAAACTTGGGACCAAGGAACACTGAAGCTTTCTTT. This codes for CASSQGTSLNLGPRNTEAFF.

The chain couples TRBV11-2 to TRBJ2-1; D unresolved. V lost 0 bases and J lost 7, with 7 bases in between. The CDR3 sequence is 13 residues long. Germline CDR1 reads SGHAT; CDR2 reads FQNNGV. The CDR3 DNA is TGTGCCAGCAGCTTAGAGCCTTCGAATGAGCAGTTCTTC. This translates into CASSLEPSNEQFF.

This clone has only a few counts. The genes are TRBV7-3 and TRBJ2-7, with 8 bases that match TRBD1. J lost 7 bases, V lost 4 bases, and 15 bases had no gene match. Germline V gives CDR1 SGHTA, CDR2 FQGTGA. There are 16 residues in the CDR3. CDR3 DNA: TGTGCCAGCAGCTCCCCCTCTAGGGGACAGGTGGGAGAGCAGTACTTC. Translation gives CASSSPSRGQVGEQYF.

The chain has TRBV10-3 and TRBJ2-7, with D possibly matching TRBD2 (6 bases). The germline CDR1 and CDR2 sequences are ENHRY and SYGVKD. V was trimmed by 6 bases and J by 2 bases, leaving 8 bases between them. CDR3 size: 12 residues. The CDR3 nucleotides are TGTGCCATCAGCGCGGGGACCTACGAGCAGTACTTC. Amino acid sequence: CAISAGTYEQYF.

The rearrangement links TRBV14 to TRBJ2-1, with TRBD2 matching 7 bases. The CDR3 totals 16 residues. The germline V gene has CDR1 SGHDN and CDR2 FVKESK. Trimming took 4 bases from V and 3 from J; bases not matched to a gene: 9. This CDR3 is CASSRIFGGGYNEQFF. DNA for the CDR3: TGTGCCAGCAGCCGGATCTTTGGCGGGGGCTACAATGAGCAGTTCTTC.